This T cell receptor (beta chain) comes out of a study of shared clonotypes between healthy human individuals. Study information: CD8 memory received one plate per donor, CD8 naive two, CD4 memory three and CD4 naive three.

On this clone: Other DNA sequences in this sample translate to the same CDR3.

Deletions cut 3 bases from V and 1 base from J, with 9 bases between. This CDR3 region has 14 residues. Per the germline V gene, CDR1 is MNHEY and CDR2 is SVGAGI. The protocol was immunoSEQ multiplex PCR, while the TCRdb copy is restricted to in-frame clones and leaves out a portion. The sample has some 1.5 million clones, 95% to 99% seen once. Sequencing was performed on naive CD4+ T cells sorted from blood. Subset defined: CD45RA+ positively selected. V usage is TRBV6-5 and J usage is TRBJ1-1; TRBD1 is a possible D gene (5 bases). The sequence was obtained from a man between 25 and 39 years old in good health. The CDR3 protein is CASSYLGGNTEAFF. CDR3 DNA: TGTGCCAGCAGTTATTTGGGGGGGAACACTGAAGCTTTCTTT.